The sequence of this T cell receptor (beta chain) was determined in a study of T-cell memory formation after mild COVID-19. Findings of the study overall: There were some responding clones in pre-infection memory, which suggested that cross-reactive memory had joined.

This CDR3 has 17 residues. Germline CDR1 SGHAT, CDR2 FQNNGV. V was pared by 8 bases and J by 2 bases, with 14 bases of the junction left unmatched. As to this clonotype: Its specificity is unknown.

In TCRdb, the 5' RACE reads were re-called with MiXCR into one record per CDR3 protein. The table records under 450,000 distinct CDR3 sequences, approximately 15% of them present only once. This clonotype was sampled from a man younger than 30 who had mild COVID-19 (a few samples of this study predate the infection). Cell type and time point are not known. The chain couples TRBV11-2 to TRBJ2-5, with 10 positions matching TRBD2. Material: PBMCs or a T cell subset sorted from them (not recorded which). CDR3 in amino acids: CASARGERGGLQETQYF. The CDR3 nucleotides read TGTGCCAGCGCACGGGGCGAGCGGGGGGGCTTGCAAGAGACCCAGTACTTC.